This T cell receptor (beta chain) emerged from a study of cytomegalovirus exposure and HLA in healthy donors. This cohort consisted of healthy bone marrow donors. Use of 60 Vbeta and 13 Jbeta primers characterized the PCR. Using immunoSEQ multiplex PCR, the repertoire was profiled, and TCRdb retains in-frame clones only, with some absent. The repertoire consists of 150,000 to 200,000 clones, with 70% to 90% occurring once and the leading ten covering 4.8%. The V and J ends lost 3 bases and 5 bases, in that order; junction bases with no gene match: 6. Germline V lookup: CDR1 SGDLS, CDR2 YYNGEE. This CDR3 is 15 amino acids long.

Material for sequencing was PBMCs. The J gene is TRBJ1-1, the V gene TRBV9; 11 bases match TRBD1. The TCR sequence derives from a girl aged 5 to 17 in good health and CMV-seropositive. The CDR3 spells CASSAPGTGGTEAFF. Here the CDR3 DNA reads TGTGCCAGCAGCGCCCCCGGGACAGGGGGTACTGAAGCTTTCTTT.